A selection of T cell receptor beta chains follows, all from one sample in a study of blood T cell repertoires in COVID-19. Profiling relied on immunoSEQ multiplex PCR, and the TCRdb table lists in-frame clones only, not all of them. The sample has about 140,000 clones; 70% to 85% are singletons. Sequencing was done on a sample of peripheral blood. The receptors originated from a man aged 55 to 70 with acute or convalescent COVID-19. Both conserved end residues are part of each CDR3. The D gene is left open where the match is weak. Size values are once, few and many counts, or a class for expanded clones, and some rows have none.

d_call	v_call	clone_size	j_call	cdr3_aa	cdr3_nt
TRBD2	TRBV5-1	.	TRBJ2-1	CASSAGTSGRNEQFF	TGCGCCAGCAGCGCCGGGACTAGCGGGAGGAATGAGCAGTTCTTC
.	TRBV4-2	.	TRBJ2-2	CASSQSGNTGELFF	TGTGCCAGCAGCCAAAGCGGTAACACCGGGGAGCTGTTTTTT
TRBD1	TRBV5-1	.	TRBJ1-1	CASRSGQGASDTEAFF	TGCGCCAGCAGATCCGGACAGGGGGCGTCGGACACTGAAGCTTTCTTT
TRBD1	TRBV7-3	.	TRBJ2-5	CASSNRGGTEETQYF	TGTGCCAGCAGTAATCGTGGTGGGACAGAAGAGACCCAGTACTTC
TRBD1	TRBV7-8	.	TRBJ1-1	CASSTLPGQGALNTEAFF	TGTGCCAGCAGCACCCTCCCGGGACAGGGGGCGTTGAACACTGAAGCTTTCTTT
.	TRBV5-1	.	TRBJ1-4	CASSLQGGATNEKLFF	TGCGCCAGCAGCTTACAAGGGGGGGCAACTAATGAAAAACTGTTTTTT
TRBD1	TRBV5-1	few	TRBJ2-7	CASSGTGSYEQYF	TGCGCCAGCAGCGGGACAGGGAGCTACGAGCAGTACTTC
.	TRBV7-9	few	TRBJ2-7	CASSLGGRGYEQYF	TGTGCCAGCAGCTTAGGTGGGAGAGGGTACGAGCAGTACTTC
.	TRBV7-2	.	TRBJ2-2	CASSLDPRGANTGELFF	TGTGCCAGCAGCTTAGACCCCCGGGGTGCGAACACCGGGGAGCTGTTTTTT
TRBD1	TRBV18	.	TRBJ1-5	CASSPQGDQPQHF	TGTGCCAGCTCACCTCAGGGGGATCAGCCCCAGCATTTT